The 9 T cell receptor beta chains in this list originate from one sample, sequenced in a study of metastatic and nonmetastatic thyroid tumors. TCRdb reassembled clones from the PCR reads with MiXCR. The sample consists of approximately 79,000 clones, 7.5% to 9% of them appearing once. Not a single patient had been given any form of treatment at any point before undergoing thyroid surgery. Sequencing used blood. The receptors here all came from a female donor with papillary thyroid cancer or a benign thyroid nodule (not recorded which). Some clones in this sample may be carry-over from other donors' samples.

This rearrangement joins TRBV9 to TRBJ2-7, with a possible D match to TRBD2 (6 bases). The CDR3 is 15 residues long. Germline assignment: CDR1 SGDLS and CDR2 YYNGEE. V lost 0 bases and J lost 6, with 16 bases in between. DNA for the CDR3: TGTGCCAGCAGCGTAGGGGTCGGGGGTCGTACCGAGCAGTACTTC. Protein sequence: CASSVGVGGRTEQYF. Looking up the rest from reference TRBV9 and TRBJ2-7 gives the full variable domain: DSGVTQTPKHLITATGQRVTLRCSPRSGDLSVYWYQQSLDQGLQFLIQYYNGEERAKGNILERFSAQQFPDLHSELNLSSLELGDSALYFCASSVGVGGRTEQYFGPGTRLTVT.

This clone was seen repeatedly, ten times or more. The gene calls are TRBV5-4 and TRBJ2-2, with a possible D match to TRBD1 (6 bases). With 7 bases removed from V and 7 bases from J, the gap between germline ends came to 20 bases. The CDR3 length is 15 residues. Germline V CDR1 and CDR2: SGHNT, YYREEE (reference sequence). As DNA, the CDR3 is TGTGCCAGCGGCACGACACAGGGTATCGGCGGGGAGCTGTTTTTT. Encoded protein: CASGTTQGIGGELFF.

In its sample, this clone was seen a few times. This sequence joins TRBV27 and TRBJ2-6; D unclear. The CDR3 contains 14 residues. Trimming shortened V by 5 bases and J by 0 bases, and 5 bases separated the two germline ends. The V gene's germline CDR1 is MNHEY and CDR2 SMNVEV (reference sequence). CDR3 DNA: TGTGCCAGCAGTAGGAGCTCTGGGGCCAACGTCCTGACTTTC. Amino acid sequence: CASSRSSGANVLTF. The variable domain in full, with the rest retrieved from reference TRBV27 and TRBJ2-6, is EAQVTQNPRYLITVTGKKLTVTCSQNMNHEYMSWYRQDPGLGLRQIYYSMNVEVTDKGDVPEGYKVSRKEKRNFPLILESPSPNQTSLYFCASSRSSGANVLTFGAGSRLTVL.

The sample holds many counts of this clone. V is TRBV9 and J is TRBJ2-7, with 8 positions matching TRBD2. Per germline, CDR1 SGDLS and CDR2 YYNGEE. The CDR3 sequence is 15 residues long. The V and J ends lost 0 bases and 5 bases, in that order; junction bases with no gene match: 7. The CDR3 spells CASSVAGGGTHEQYF. As DNA, the CDR3 is TGTGCCAGCAGCGTAGCTGGCGGGGGGACCCACGAGCAGTACTTC. Combining the CDR3 with reference TRBV9 and TRBJ2-7 gives the whole variable domain DSGVTQTPKHLITATGQRVTLRCSPRSGDLSVYWYQQSLDQGLQFLIQYYNGEERAKGNILERFSAQQFPDLHSELNLSSLELGDSALYFCASSVAGGGTHEQYFGPGTRLTVT.

The sample holds many counts of this clone. The V gene is TRBV28, the J gene TRBJ1-2, with 7 bases lining up with TRBD1. From germline, CDR1 is MDHEN and CDR2 SYDVKM. V dropped 9 bases and J dropped 5; count of bases not matched to a gene: 0. There are 10 residues in the CDR3. The chain's CDR3 is CARQGYGYTF. For the CDR3, the DNA is TGTGCCAGACAGGGGTATGGCTACACCTTC.

The chain is built from TRBV5-1 and TRBJ1-4; TRBD1 is a possible D gene (5 bases). This CDR3 spans 16 amino acids. V lost 0 bases and J 8 bases, leaving 17 bases between the germline ends. Germline values: CDR1 SGHRS, CDR2 YFSETQ. In DNA form, the CDR3 reads TGCGCCAGCAGCTTGGCCGGGGCGGCCGGGGCAGAAAAACTGTTTTTT. This sequence encodes CASSLAGAAGAEKLFF.

The genes are TRBV6-5 and TRBJ1-2; unclear D gene. V was shortened by 0 bases and J by 4 bases, with 15 bases between the two germline ends. The germline V gene encodes CDR1 MNHEY and CDR2 SVGAGI. This CDR3 contains 16 residues. The CDR3 DNA sequence: TGTGCCAGCAGTTACTCTTCCGGGGAAAGGGTCTATGGCTACACCTTC. This codes for CASSYSSGERVYGYTF.

This clone appeared many times. The chain recombines TRBV10-3 with TRBJ1-2; D is possibly TRBD1 (6 bases). Germline V gene data show CDR1 as ENHRY and CDR2 as SYGVKD. The CDR3 is 16 amino acids. Trimming left V 6 bases short and J 0 bases short, with 17 bases between. CDR3 coding DNA: TGTGCCATCAGGGGGGGGGATGGACAGCCTAACTATGGCTACACCTTC. Protein: CAIRGGDGQPNYGYTF.

This clone was detected ten times or more. The J gene is TRBJ1-2, the V gene TRBV9; TRBD1 is a possible D gene (5 bases). Between the trimmed V and J ends, which lost 4 bases and 4 bases, there was a span of 8 bases. CDR1 SGDLS and CDR2 YYNGEE come from the germline V gene. This CDR3 contains 12 residues. The CDR3 bases are TGTGCCAGCAGCCCGGGGGGCTATGGCTACACCTTC. Translation: CASSPGGYGYTF.